This T cell receptor (beta chain) was recorded in a study of beta chain features in type 1 diabetes. Background on the study: Patients were similar to healthy donors in age and gender (as well as in cell yields).

What was sequenced were expressed TCRB transcripts, since all of the isolated RNA had been reverse transcribed. Sequencing was performed with immunoSEQ multiplex PCR; in TCRdb, only in-frame clones are kept and a portion is missing. The data hold 350,000 or so clones, with around 20% observed a single time. This CDR3 is built from 15 residues. Germline V gene data show CDR1 as SGHRS and CDR2 as YFSETQ. The junction had 10 bases not matched to a gene; V was cut back by 4 bases and J by 7 bases. Sequencing used naive CD4+ T cells from blood. This receptor was identified in a woman between 18 and 30 years old in good health. The chain recombines TRBV5-1 with TRBJ2-1; 8 positions agree with TRBD2. CDR3 DNA: TGCGCCAGCAGCCAAAGCGGGAGATCCGGGAATGAGCAGTTCTTC. Amino acid sequence: CASSQSGRSGNEQFF.